This record covers a single T cell receptor beta chain. The CDR3 runs 18 residues. V was trimmed by 1 base and J by 2 bases, leaving 19 bases between them. Per the germline V gene, CDR1 is SGHVS and CDR2 is FQNEAQ. This specimen comes from a study of shared clonotypes between healthy human individuals. Assay: immunoSEQ multiplex PCR; the TCRdb copy retains only in-frame clones and omits some. The sample lists around 2.5 million clones; roughly 93% were seen once. V gene TRBV7-8 combines with J gene TRBJ2-3; the D gene could be TRBD1 or TRBD2 (6 bases each). The sample taken for sequencing was naive CD4+ T cells from PBMCs. Specified subset: CD45RA+ positively selected. This receptor was taken from a man in his late teens or twenties in good health. Some clones in this sample may be carry-over from other donors' samples. This CDR3 is CASSLGGGRLASTDTQYF. CDR3 nucleotide sequence: TGTGCCAGCAGCTTAGGTGGGGGGCGGCTAGCGTCCACAGATACGCAGTATTTT.